The text below deals with one T cell receptor beta chain. Its antigen is currently unknown. Vbeta (60) and Jbeta (13) primers were used in the PCR. Measured with immunoSEQ multiplex PCR; TCRdb has only the in-frame clones, and not every one. The data show 150,000 or so clones, under 80% seen once. Trimming stripped 9 bases from V and 1 base from J, with 18 bases between. CDR1 and CDR2 (germline): MNHEY, SVGAGI. The CDR3 is 15 residues long. This sample was included in a study of cytomegalovirus exposure and HLA in healthy donors. General study results and limits: The authors reported that TCR beta sequences could predict HLA-A and HLA-B alleles. These predictions were accurate for most subjects in the first cohort. With DRB1 most and HLA-C fewest, TCR association rates differed between HLA loci in a later analysis. An analysis that came later showed most CMV-associated TCR beta chains appearing HLA-restricted.

This donor's record omits CMV serostatus. The origin of this receptor is a human donor in good health. Sequenced input: PBMCs. V and J are TRBV6-5 and TRBJ2-5; TRBD2 is a possible D gene (6 bases). CDR3 protein: CASSLYGDFQETQYF. CDR3 in DNA: TGTGCCAGTTCTTTATACGGGGACTTCCAAGAGACCCAGTACTTC.